This T cell receptor (beta chain) derives from a study of T-cell memory formation after mild COVID-19. Study-wide context: Among the donors, TCR clusters were largely specific to each donor. Regarding the study as a whole: A second wave expanding day 15 to 37 was CD4+-biased; contracting clones were balanced. Shrinking CD4+ clones resided mostly in CM and EM, and CD8+ ones in EMRA.

The V gene's germline CDR1 is KGHDR and CDR2 SFDVKD. CDR3 size: 17 residues. J lost 0 bases, V lost 7 bases, and 9 bases had no gene match. Constant-segment-primed 5'RACE gave TCR alpha and TCR beta cDNA libraries with sample barcodes and UMIs. TCRdb reprocessed the 5' RACE reads via MiXCR and lists one record per CDR3 protein. In the table there are approximately 410,000 distinct CDR3 sequences, about 25% of which are singletons. Notes on this clonotype: Its antigen is not identified.

This sequence joins TRBV24-1 and TRBJ2-2, with 8 bases lining up with TRBD1. The sequencing input was PBMCs or a T cell subset sorted from them (not recorded which). The receptor was derived from an adult woman who had mild COVID-19 (a few samples of this study predate the infection). Cell type and time point are not known. CDR3 protein: CATSLTGDPANTGELFF. CDR3 nucleotides: TGTGCCACCAGCCTGACAGGGGATCCCGCGAACACCGGGGAGCTGTTTTTT.